The rows below give T cell receptor beta chains drawn from one sample of a study of T cell responses to AZD1222 COVID-19 vaccine. The repertoire was sequenced with immunoSEQ multiplex PCR; TCRdb's copy has only in-frame clones and lacks some. This table holds under 130,000 clones, 90% found once. The sample in question was peripheral blood, obtained on day 0 of AZD1222 vaccination. The origin of the receptors is an adult in good health. CDR3s include the opening cysteine and the closing phenylalanine or tryptophan. D genes are given only for firm matches. Clone size is stated in some rows and not others, as once, few, many or a class when expanded.

j_gene | d_gene | v_gene | abundance | len | CDR3nt | CDR3aa
TRBJ2-3 | - | TRBV6-1 | - | 15 | TGTGCCAGCAATCCATTACAGGTTAGCACAGATACGCAGTATTTT | CASNPLQVSTDTQYF
TRBJ1-1 | TRBD1 | TRBV6-1 | - | 15 | TGTGCCAGCAGTGAATTTAGGACAGGGAACACTGAAGCTTTCTTT | CASSEFRTGNTEAFF
TRBJ1-1 | - | TRBV5-1 | - | 15 | TGCGCCAGCAGCTTGGCAGGGACCGCGAACACTGAAGCTTTCTTT | CASSLAGTANTEAFF
TRBJ1-3 | - | TRBV13 | - | 15 | TGTGCCAGCAGCTTAAGGACTGTCTCTGGAAACACCATATATTTT | CASSLRTVSGNTIYF
TRBJ1-2 | - | TRBV12-3/TRBV12-4 | - | 11 | TGTGCCAGCAGTGACCTCTATGGCTACACCTTC | CASSDLYGYTF
TRBJ1-4 | - | TRBV9 | - | 18 | TGTGCCAGCAGCGTAGCCGGCGGTAGGGGTGGCGGCGATGAAAAACTGTTTTTT | CASSVAGGRGGGDEKLFF
TRBJ2-6 | - | TRBV5-3 | - | 17 | TGTGCCAGAAGCTTGGGGGTCTTGCACTCTGGGGCCAACGTCCTGACTTTC | CARSLGVLHSGANVLTF
TRBJ2-1 | - | TRBV23-1 | - | 12 | TGCGCCAGCAGTCAATCGATAACTGAGCAGTTCTTC | CASSQSITEQFF
TRBJ1-1 | - | TRBV2 | - | 12 | TGTGCCAGCAGGTGGGGGAACACTGAAGCTTTCTTT | CASRWGNTEAFF
TRBJ1-2 | - | TRBV7-9 | - | 14 | TGTGCCAGCAGCTTGTACCGGGATGCGCGCGGCTACACCTTC | CASSLYRDARGYTF
TRBJ1-2 | TRBD1 | TRBV6-6 | - | 13 | TGTGCCAGCAGTTACGAGGGGGCGGCTGGCTACACCTTC | CASSYEGAAGYTF
TRBJ1-5 | - | TRBV19 | - | 14 | TGTGCCAGCAGTGTGTGGGGCTTCAATCAGCCCCAGCATTTT | CASSVWGFNQPQHF
TRBJ2-2 | - | TRBV20-1 | - | 11 | TGCAGTGCACTATCCCCCGGGGAGCTGTTTTTT | CSALSPGELFF
TRBJ1-1 | - | TRBV4-3 | - | 14 | TGCGCCAGCAGCCAAGAGGGAGGGAACACTGAAGCTTTCTTT | CASSQEGGNTEAFF
TRBJ2-2 | - | TRBV5-4 | once | 13 | TGTGCCAGCAGCTCCGGGTTGACCGGGGAGCTGTTTTTT | CASSSGLTGELFF
TRBJ2-1 | - | TRBV2 | - | 11 | TGTGCCAGCAGCCCCGGGGATGAGCAGTTCTTC | CASSPGDEQFF
TRBJ2-1 | - | TRBV7-2 | once | 15 | TGTGCCAGCAGAATGCGGGGAAACATGGGTAATGAGCAGTTCTTC | CASRMRGNMGNEQFF
TRBJ1-5 | - | TRBV6-5 | - | 15 | TGTGCCAGCAGTTACTCAGGAATTAGCAATCAGCCCCAGCATTTT | CASSYSGISNQPQHF
TRBJ2-1 | - | TRBV3-1/TRBV3-2 | - | 15 | TGTGCCAGCAGCCAAGATTGGAGCACGCTTTTGGAGCAGTTCTTC | CASSQDWSTLLEQFF
TRBJ1-5 | - | TRBV6-6 | - | 14 | TGTGCCAGCAGTTACTCCGCGGCGGATCAGCCCCAGCATTTT | CASSYSAADQPQHF
TRBJ1-2 | - | TRBV18 | - | 13 | TGTGCCAGCTCACCCCAGGCAGACTATGGCTACACCTTC | CASSPQADYGYTF
TRBJ2-7 | - | TRBV28 | - | 13 | TGTGCCAGCAGCTGGTCGGGGTCCTACGAGCAGTACTTC | CASSWSGSYEQYF
TRBJ2-7 | TRBD2 | TRBV10-2 | once | 15 | TGCGCCAGCAGGGGGCTTAGCGGGGTTGACTACGAGCAGTACTTC | CASRGLSGVDYEQYF
TRBJ2-7 | TRBD2 | TRBV9 | - | 14 | TGTGCCAGCAGCGTAGGCGGGGGGACCTACGAGCAGTACTTC | CASSVGGGTYEQYF
TRBJ2-1 | TRBD2 | TRBV5-1 | - | 15 | TGCGCCAGCAGCATTACTAGCGGGATCTACAATGAGCAGTTCTTC | CASSITSGIYNEQFF
TRBJ1-6 | - | TRBV5-4 | - | 14 | TGTGCCAGCAGCTTGGGAGGACAGAATTCACCCCTCCACTTT | CASSLGGQNSPLHF
TRBJ2-3 | - | TRBV3-1/TRBV3-2 | - | 11 | TGTGCCAGCAGTCCAGCGGACACGCAGTATTTT | CASSPADTQYF
TRBJ1-2 | - | TRBV4-1 | - | 15 | TGCGCCACAATGGGGGCGGGGGGACCTAACTATGGCTACACCTTC | CATMGAGGPNYGYTF
TRBJ2-7 | TRBD1 | TRBV5-1 | - | 14 | TGCGCCAGCAGCTTGGGACAGGGGATTTACGAGCAGTACTTC | CASSLGQGIYEQYF